This T cell receptor beta chain appears in the sequencing data of a study of T cells in Graves' hyperthyroidism and ophthalmopathy. The germline V gene has CDR1 SGHAT and CDR2 FQNNGV. The CDR3 has 16 residues. The V segment lost 0 bases and the J segment 6 bases; nucleotides outside the gene matches: 5. It was RNA transcripts that yielded the amplified TCR beta CDR3 regions. During a first-round RT-PCR of the TCR CDR3, the HTBI primer set was used. A single record per CDR3 protein comes from TCRdb applying MiXCR to the multiplex PCR reads. The profile shows 450,000 to 500,000 distinct CDR3 sequences, under 25% of them singletons.

Sequencing input: blood. The TCR was taken from a woman in her sixties or seventies with Graves' ophthalmopathy. This sequence joins TRBV11-2 and TRBJ2-1, with 10 bases aligning to TRBD2. In nucleotides, the CDR3 is TGTGCCAGCAGCTTAGATTCAGGACTAGCGGCCAATGAGCAGTTCTTC. This codes for CASSLDSGLAANEQFF.